These 10 T cell receptor beta chains came from one sample sequenced in a study of T cell clonotyping in hematopoietic cell transplantation. Sequencing was performed with immunoSEQ multiplex PCR; in TCRdb, only in-frame clones are kept and a portion is missing. The data hold roughly 5,000 clones, with about three quarters observed a single time. The material sequenced was peripheral blood mononuclear cells, taken 100 days after allogeneic stem cell transplant. The source of these receptors is a female patient aged 50 to 60 who had an allogeneic stem cell transplant from an unrelated donor, so the T cells may come from the graft donor. Some clones in this sample may be carry-over from other donors' samples.

This clone was seen just once. This chain links TRBV6-5 with TRBJ1-1, with D hard to call. V was pared by 4 bases and J by 7 bases, with 13 bases between. CDR1 and CDR2 from the germline V gene are MNHEY and SVGAGI. This CDR3 region has 13 residues. CDR3 region: CASSWQGGSEAFF. CDR3 nucleotides: TGTGCCAGCAGTTGGCAAGGAGGCAGTGAAGCTTTCTTT.

This clone was counted only a few times. The J gene is TRBJ2-3, the V gene TRBV5-4, with D perhaps TRBD2 (6 bases). V lost 4 bases and J lost 5, with 17 bases in between. CDR1 SGHNT and CDR2 YYREEE come from the germline V gene (reference sequence). This CDR3 contains 15 residues. This CDR3 reads CASSQRTRGGDTQYF. In nucleotides, the CDR3 is TGTGCCAGCAGCCAAAGAACGAGGGGAGGAGATACGCAGTATTTT.

V is TRBV19 and J is TRBJ1-6, with D tentatively TRBD1 (5 bases). The CDR3 is 15 residues long. Per the germline V gene, CDR1 is LNHDA and CDR2 is SQIVND (reference sequence). Trimming removed 7 bases at V and 7 bases at J, with 17 bases between. CDR3 coding DNA: TGTGCCAGTACCCCGTGGGGCAGCCTAAATTCACCCCTCCACTTT. Amino acid sequence: CASTPWGSLNSPLHF.

The rearrangement joins TRBV5-4 to TRBJ2-5, with unresolved D. The CDR3 length is 12 residues. V was cut by 7 bases and J by 2 bases, with 9 bases left in between. Germline CDR1 and CDR2: SGHNT and YYREEE (reference sequence). The CDR3 spells CASGLHQETQYF. The CDR3 DNA reads TGTGCCAGCGGATTACATCAAGAGACCCAGTACTTC.

Only a few counts were recorded for this clone. J is TRBJ1-5 and V is TRBV29-1; D gene unclear. This CDR3 comprises 15 residues. The V gene lost 3 bases and the J gene lost 4 bases, with 16 bases spanning the gap. Germline V gives CDR1 SQVTM, CDR2 ANQGSEA. The CDR3 loop is CSVEWLNTPNQPQHF. DNA for the CDR3: TGCAGCGTTGAGTGGTTGAACACACCTAATCAGCCCCAGCATTTT. Full variable domain (remainder filled in from reference TRBV29-1 and TRBJ1-5): SAVISQKPSRDICQRGTSLTIQCQVDSQVTMMFWYRQQPGQSLTLIATANQGSEATYESGFVIDKFPISRPNLTFSTLTVSNMSPEDSSIYLCSVEWLNTPNQPQHFGDGTRLSIL.

V is TRBV6-6 and J is TRBJ1-5, with 9 bases aligning to TRBD1. Germline lookup yields CDR1 MNHNY and CDR2 SVGAGI (reference sequence). Losses at the gene ends were 7 bases for V and 4 bases for J; bases not matched to a gene: 8. The CDR3 consists of 15 residues. CDR3 DNA: TGTGCCAGCACCGCCGACAGGGGGATAAATCAGCCCCAGCATTTT. It yields the protein CASTADRGINQPQHF.

The chain couples TRBV28 to TRBJ1-4; 9 bases fit TRBD1. The germline V gene has CDR1 MDHEN and CDR2 SYDVKM. There are 11 residues in the CDR3. V lost 3 bases to trimming and J lost 15 bases; unmatched junction nucleotides: 2. The CDR3 protein is CASSFGTGMFF. DNA of the CDR3: TGTGCCAGCAGTTTCGGGACAGGGATGTTTTTT.

The J gene is TRBJ2-7, the V gene TRBV5-1, with TRBD1 matching over 11 bases. Trimming cost V 5 bases and J 6 bases; bases outside gene matches: 7. From germline, CDR1 is SGHRS and CDR2 YFSETQ. This CDR3 is built from 14 residues. CDR3 coding DNA: TGCGCCAGCAGTCCCGCCGGGACAGGGGGCGAGCAGTACTTC. Its translation: CASSPAGTGGEQYF.

The rearrangement joins TRBV28 to TRBJ1-2; 9 bases line up with TRBD1. This CDR3 comprises 14 residues. V gave up 6 bases and J gave up 5 bases; unmatched junction bases: 7. CDR1 and CDR2 (germline): MDHEN, SYDVKM. CDR3 nucleotides: TGTGCCAGCAGGGGGGACAGGGCTTATTATGGCTACACCTTC. Amino acid sequence: CASRGDRAYYGYTF.

This clone was counted once. This chain joins TRBV19 and TRBJ1-2; perhaps TRBD1 as D (5 bases). This CDR3 spans 15 amino acids. V lost 6 bases and J 2 bases, leaving 16 bases between the germline ends. Looked up from germline, CDR1 is LNHDA and CDR2 is SQIVND (reference sequence). This CDR3 reads CASSPPGRLNYGYTF. CDR3 in DNA: TGTGCCAGTAGCCCCCCGGGACGGCTGAACTATGGCTACACCTTC. Full variable domain (rest looked up from reference TRBV19 and TRBJ1-2): DGGITQSPKYLFRKEGQNVTLSCEQNLNHDAMYWYRQDPGQGLRLIYYSQIVNDFQKGDIAEGYSVSREKKESFPLTVTSAQKNPTAFYLCASSPPGRLNYGYTFGSGTRLTVV.